Shown below are 8 T cell receptor beta chains from a single sample sequenced in a study of molecular identifiers for immune sequencing clone quantification (dated by TCRdb to between 2018 and 2020). Library preparation used PCR. Reads for this sample came from an Illumina HiSeq 4000. TCRdb trimmed the raw reads at Q25, called clones with MiXCR and kept productive beta chains. Rows matching on CDR3 protein sequence are summarized as one entry with the most common DNA and genes. The sample has fewer than 70,000 distinct CDR3 sequences on record, about a sixth of them singletons. The ten largest clones represent approximately 1.5% of the sample. Sequences were obtained from naive CD8+ T cells from blood, with Jurkat cell RNA spiked in. Per the publication, the cell subset or site label means: FACS-sorted CD8+CD4-CCR7+CD45RA+ naive T cells. The receptor set was obtained from a human donor in good health. Some libraries in this study had Jurkat cell RNA spiked in.

This clonotype was counted many times. This chain connects TRBV27 to TRBJ2-1; 11 bases map to TRBD2. Germline CDR1 is MNHEY and CDR2 is SMNVEV (reference sequence). The CDR3 is 15 residues long. V gave up 0 bases and J gave up 6 bases; unmatched junction bases: 1. CDR3 loop: CASSLSSGRANEQFF. CDR3 bases: TGTGCCAGCAGTTTATCTAGCGGGAGGGCCAATGAGCAGTTCTTC.

The chain links TRBV7-9 to TRBJ1-5, with D possibly matching TRBD1 (5 bases). With 4 bases removed from V and 5 bases from J, the gap between germline ends came to 6 bases. Germline-derived CDR1 and CDR2 are SEHNR and FQNEAQ (reference sequence). The length of the CDR3 is 12 residues. CDR3 residues: CASSSGDQPQHF. CDR3 nucleotide sequence: TGTGCCAGCAGCTCGGGGGATCAGCCCCAGCATTTT.

This clonotype has a count of ten or more. The genes are TRBV29-1 and TRBJ2-5, with 7 bases that match TRBD1. Germline CDR1 is SQVTM and CDR2 is ANQGSEA. Losses at the gene ends were 3 bases for V and 1 base for J; bases not matched to a gene: 8. CDR3 length equals 15 residues. CDR3 amino acids: CSVDGVQGLQETQYF. As DNA, the CDR3 is TGCAGCGTTGATGGTGTACAGGGGCTCCAAGAGACCCAGTACTTC.

The sample holds one count of this clonotype. A much larger clone lies a single base off, so this may be a read error. A read error is likely, as this CDR3 ends without the conserved phenylalanine or tryptophan. This rearrangement joins TRBV25-1 to TRBJ2-2; maybe TRBD1 (6 bases). The germline gives CDR1 MGHDK, CDR2 SYGVNS. Between the trimmed V and J ends, which lost 9 bases and 7 bases, there was a span of 21 bases. This CDR3 has 15 amino acids. The chain's CDR3 is CARYSGTTLDGELFL. CDR3 DNA: TGTGCCAGGTACTCCGGGACAACTTTGGACGGGGAGCTGTTTCTT.

This clonotype was counted many times. This rearrangement joins TRBV7-8 to TRBJ1-3; possibly TRBD1 for D (6 bases). This CDR3 has 17 amino acids. The germline gives CDR1 SGHVS, CDR2 FQNEAQ. Trimming pared 5 bases from V and 4 bases from J, leaving 21 bases between. For the CDR3, the DNA is TGTGCCAGCAGCCGGGACGAGGGGGGACTGTGGGGAAACACCATATATTTT. Translated, it gives CASSRDEGGLWGNTIYF.

Remarks on this clonotype: A junction boundary mismatches the germline segment, possibly from a read error. The chain recombines TRBV6-1 with TRBJ1-3, with a possible D match to TRBD1 (5 bases). The germline gives CDR1 MNHNS, CDR2 SASEGT. The CDR3 totals 16 residues. The CDR3 reads CASSGGTALSGDTIYF. CDR3 DNA: TGTGCCAGCAGTGGCGGGACGGCCCTCTCTGGAGACACCATATATTTT.

This clonotype was detected many times. The CDR3 nucleotides are TGTGCCAGCAGGAGCCCACTGAGGACCGGGGAGCTGTTTTTT. Residues: CASRSPLRTGELFF. The chain uses TRBV11-3 and TRBJ2-2; D is unresolved. The CDR3 totals 14 residues. Germline V lookup: CDR1 SGHNT, CDR2 YENEEA. Trimming removed 6 bases from V and 5 bases from J, with 13 bases in between.

There are many counts of this clonotype. J is TRBJ2-7 and V is TRBV4-1; 8 bases match TRBD2. After removal of 4 bases from V and 4 bases from J, the junction contained 6 bases not matched to a gene. CDR1 and CDR2 from the germline V gene are MGHRA and YSYEKL. The CDR3 is 14 amino acids. The CDR3 protein is CASSPVSGSYEQYF. As DNA, the CDR3 is TGCGCCAGCAGCCCCGTCAGCGGGAGTTACGAGCAGTACTTC.